This TCR beta chain emerged from a study of cytomegalovirus exposure and HLA in healthy donors. Healthy donors of bone marrow made up the group. Trimming removed 0 bases at V and 3 bases at J, with 11 bases between. This CDR3 has 16 residues. Germline V gene sequence: CDR1 MGHRA, CDR2 YSYEKL. Study outcomes and limitations: Evidence from a later analysis indicated that most CMV-associated TCR beta chains looked HLA-restricted. In an earlier analysis, most TCR beta V segments were productive about 87% or about 30% of the time.

In regard to this clone: Its antigen remains unidentified.

It was with 60 Vbeta and 13 Jbeta primers that the PCR ran. Sequencing was performed with immunoSEQ multiplex PCR; in TCRdb, only in-frame clones are kept and a portion is missing. The repertoire includes some 70,000 clones, 55% to 75% of them detected once, and approximately 11% sits in the top ten. The sequenced sample consisted of PBMCs. The sequence came from a woman in her twenties or thirties in good health and CMV-seronegative. J is TRBJ2-2 and V is TRBV4-1; D ambiguous. CDR3 sequence (DNA): TGCGCCAGCAGCCAAGATTTACTGACTTACACCGGGGAGCTGTTTTTT. This sequence encodes CASSQDLLTYTGELFF.